Presented here are 8 T cell receptor beta chains from one specimen sequenced in a study of cytomegalovirus exposure and HLA in healthy donors. The PCR made use of 60 Vbeta and 13 Jbeta primers. Some clones are missing from TCRdb's copy, which holds only in-frame ones; the method was immunoSEQ multiplex PCR. The data show around 99,000 clones, under 85% seen once. The sequencing sample was made of PBMCs. Every receptor here comes from a man aged 50-60 years in good health and CMV-seropositive.

This sequence joins TRBV4-1 and TRBJ2-1, with 7 bases fitting TRBD1. Germline V gene lookup returns CDR1 MGHRA and CDR2 YSYEKL. The CDR3 is 18 residues long. The V segment lost 3 bases and the J segment 3 bases; nucleotides outside the gene matches: 14. CDR3 residues: CASSQSALRQGVYNEQFF. In nucleotides, the CDR3 is TGCGCCAGCAGCCAGAGTGCCCTTCGACAGGGCGTCTACAATGAGCAGTTCTTC.

This chain joins TRBV5-1 and TRBJ1-6; TRBD1 matches 10 bases. The J segment lost 8 bases and the V segment lost 5 bases, leaving 4 bases of the junction unmatched. This CDR3 has 14 amino acids. CDR1 and CDR2 from the germline V gene are SGHRS and YFSETQ. This chain's CDR3 is CASRGDRGDSPLHF. The CDR3 DNA sequence: TGCGCCAGCAGGGGGGACAGGGGCGATTCACCCCTCCACTTT.

V gene TRBV7-6 combines with J gene TRBJ2-1; 16 nucleotides agree with TRBD2. Germline values: CDR1 SGHVS, CDR2 FNYEAQ. Trimming at V came to 3 bases and at J to 4 bases, leaving 6 bases not matched to a gene. This CDR3 is 18 amino acids long. The CDR3 sequence is CASSFSGLAGGKYNEQFF. CDR3 bases: TGTGCCAGCAGCTTCTCGGGACTAGCGGGGGGGAAGTACAATGAGCAGTTCTTC.

The chain couples TRBV15 to TRBJ2-2; D not resolved. Germline-derived CDR1 and CDR2 are LNHNV and YYDKDF (reference sequence). The CDR3 is 13 amino acids. Trimming stripped 0 bases from V and 3 bases from J, with 2 bases between. Written as DNA, the CDR3 is TGTGCCACCAGCAGAGACTACACCGGGGAGCTGTTTTTT. Amino acid sequence: CATSRDYTGELFF.

This rearrangement joins TRBV6-1 to TRBJ1-2, with 9 positions matching TRBD1. The length of the CDR3 is 14 residues. Germline loops: CDR1 MNHNS, CDR2 SASEGT. V was pared by 4 bases and J by 5 bases, with 5 bases of the junction left unmatched. CDR3 protein: CASSGGTGTYGYTF. The CDR3 region has the DNA TGTGCCAGCAGTGGAGGGACAGGGACGTATGGCTACACCTTC.

CDR3 coding DNA: TGTGCCAGCTCAGGGACAGGGGGCGCCCCCTACGAGCAGTACTTC. Protein product: CASSGTGGAPYEQYF. The V and J genes are TRBV18 and TRBJ2-7; 12 bases are a match to TRBD1. V lost 5 bases to trimming and J lost 2 bases; unmatched junction nucleotides: 4. The CDR3 sequence is 15 residues long. Germline values: CDR1 KGHSH, CDR2 LQKENI.

V usage is TRBV5-1 and J usage is TRBJ2-3, with TRBD1 as a possible D gene (6 bases). The CDR3 runs 16 residues. Germline V CDR1 and CDR2: SGHRS, YFSETQ. V was cut by 1 base and J by 0 bases, with 12 bases left in between. CDR3 residues: CASSLTQGSSTDTQYF. CDR3 sequence (DNA): TGCGCCAGCAGCTTGACACAGGGATCTAGCACAGATACGCAGTATTTT.

The V and J genes are TRBV7-3 and TRBJ2-3; TRBD1 matches at 8 bases. The trim removed 4 bases at V and 3 bases at J, leaving 12 bases unmatched. This CDR3 is 17 amino acids long. From germline, CDR1 is SGHTA and CDR2 FQGTGA. The CDR3, as DNA: TGTGCCAGCAGCTCCTCTCCGCCAGGGGGCTCGACAGATACGCAGTATTTT. It translates to CASSSSPPGGSTDTQYF.